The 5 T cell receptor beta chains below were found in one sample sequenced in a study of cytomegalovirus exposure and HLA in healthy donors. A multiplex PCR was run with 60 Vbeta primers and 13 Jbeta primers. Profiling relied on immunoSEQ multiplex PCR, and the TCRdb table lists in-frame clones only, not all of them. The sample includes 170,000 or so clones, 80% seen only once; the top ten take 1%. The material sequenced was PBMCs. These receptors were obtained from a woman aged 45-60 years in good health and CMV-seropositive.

CDR3 in amino acids: CASSQTSGDPQHF. CDR3 nucleotides: TGCGCCAGCAGCCAGACCTCAGGTGATCCCCAGCATTTT. The genes are TRBV4-3 and TRBJ1-5; D unresolved. Per the germline V gene, CDR1 is LGHNA and CDR2 is YSLEER. This CDR3 spans 13 amino acids. V was cut by 3 bases and J by 10 bases, with 13 bases left in between.

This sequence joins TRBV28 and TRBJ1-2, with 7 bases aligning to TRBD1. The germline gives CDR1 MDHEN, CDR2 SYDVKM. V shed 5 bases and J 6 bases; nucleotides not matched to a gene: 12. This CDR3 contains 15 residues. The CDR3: CASSQYTTGLDGYTF. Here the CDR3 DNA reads TGTGCCAGCAGTCAATATACGACAGGGTTAGATGGCTACACCTTC.

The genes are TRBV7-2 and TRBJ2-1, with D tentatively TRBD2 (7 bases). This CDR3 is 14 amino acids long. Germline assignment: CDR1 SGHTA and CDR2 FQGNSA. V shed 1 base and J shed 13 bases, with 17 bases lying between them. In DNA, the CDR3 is TGTGCCAGCAGCTTAGGGCTAGCGGACAGATTTCAGTTCTTC. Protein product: CASSLGLADRFQFF.

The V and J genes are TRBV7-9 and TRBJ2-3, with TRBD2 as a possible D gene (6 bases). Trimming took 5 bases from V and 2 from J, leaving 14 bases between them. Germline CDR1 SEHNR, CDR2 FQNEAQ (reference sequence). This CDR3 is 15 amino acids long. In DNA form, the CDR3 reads TGTGCCAGCAGCCTCCAGCGGGCCTACACAGATACGCAGTATTTT. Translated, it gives CASSLQRAYTDTQYF.

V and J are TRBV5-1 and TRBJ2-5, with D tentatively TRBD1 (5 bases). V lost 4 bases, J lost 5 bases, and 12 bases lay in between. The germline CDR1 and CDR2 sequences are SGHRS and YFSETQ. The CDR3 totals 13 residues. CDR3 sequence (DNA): TGCGCCAGCAGCGGGGCGGTAGGGGAGACCCAGTACTTC. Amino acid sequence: CASSGAVGETQYF.